A selection of T cell receptor beta chains follows, all from one sample in a study of cytomegalovirus exposure and HLA in healthy donors. Generated by immunoSEQ multiplex PCR, the TCRdb table keeps only in-frame clones and is missing some. The profile shows around 200,000 clones, under 85% of them singletons. The sequenced material came from PBMCs. These TCRs come from a woman aged 50 to 65 in good health and CMV-seropositive. The CDR3 runs from the conserved cysteine through the conserved F or W. The D gene is left open where the match is weak. Rows may omit the clone size; those that give it use once, few, many or a size class.

j_call: TRBJ2-5; clone_size: NA; v_call: TRBV7-6; d_call: NA; cdr3_aa: CASSLEWGLPREETQYF; cdr3_nt: TGTGCCAGCAGCTTAGAATGGGGACTCCCCCGGGAGGAGACCCAGTACTTC
j_call: TRBJ2-2; clone_size: few; v_call: TRBV18; d_call: TRBD1; cdr3_aa: CASSPWAGGTGELFF; cdr3_nt: TGTGCCAGCTCACCATGGGCAGGGGGCACCGGGGAGCTGTTTTTT
j_call: TRBJ2-7; clone_size: NA; v_call: TRBV29-1; d_call: TRBD1; cdr3_aa: CSVHTGQGREQYF; cdr3_nt: TGCAGCGTCCATACCGGACAGGGGAGAGAGCAGTACTTC
j_call: TRBJ2-7; clone_size: once; v_call: TRBV25-1; d_call: TRBD1; cdr3_aa: CASSGGTGGHEQYF; cdr3_nt: TGTGCCAGCAGCGGTGGGACAGGGGGGCACGAGCAGTACTTC
j_call: TRBJ1-3; clone_size: NA; v_call: TRBV5-1; d_call: NA; cdr3_aa: CASSLGLSGNTIYF; cdr3_nt: TGCGCCAGCAGCTTGGGACTCTCTGGAAACACCATATATTTT
j_call: TRBJ2-7; clone_size: once; v_call: TRBV6-1; d_call: NA; cdr3_aa: CASRPPGSSSYEQYF; cdr3_nt: TGTGCCAGCAGACCTCCGGGATCCTCCTCCTACGAGCAGTACTTC
j_call: TRBJ1-6; clone_size: NA; v_call: TRBV6-5; d_call: NA; cdr3_aa: CASSYDSNNSPLHF; cdr3_nt: TGTGCCAGCAGTTACGACAGTAACAATTCACCCCTCCACTTT
j_call: TRBJ2-2; clone_size: NA; v_call: TRBV7-9; d_call: TRBD1; cdr3_aa: CASSPRVGTGRTGELFF; cdr3_nt: TGTGCCAGCAGCCCCAGAGTGGGGACAGGGCGGACCGGGGAGCTGTTTTTT
j_call: TRBJ2-7; clone_size: once; v_call: TRBV5-1; d_call: NA; cdr3_aa: CASSLSRDARGTYEQYF; cdr3_nt: TGCGCCAGCAGCTTGAGCCGCGATGCTAGAGGGACCTACGAGCAGTACTTC
j_call: TRBJ1-1; clone_size: NA; v_call: TRBV6-5; d_call: TRBD1; cdr3_aa: CASSYSTGENTEAFF; cdr3_nt: TGTGCCAGCAGTTACTCGACAGGGGAGAACACTGAAGCTTTCTTT
j_call: TRBJ1-5; clone_size: NA; v_call: TRBV12-5; d_call: NA; cdr3_aa: CASGLLGTLNQPQHF; cdr3_nt: TGTGCTAGTGGTTTGCTTGGGACACTCAATCAGCCCCAGCATTTT
j_call: TRBJ1-6; clone_size: NA; v_call: TRBV5-1; d_call: TRBD1; cdr3_aa: CASSSPDRDSPLHF; cdr3_nt: TGCGCCAGCAGCTCCCCGGACAGGGACTCACCCCTCCACTTT
j_call: TRBJ1-2; clone_size: NA; v_call: TRBV20-1; d_call: NA; cdr3_aa: CSASLVYGYTF; cdr3_nt: TGCAGTGCGAGTCTGGTCTATGGCTACACCTTC
j_call: TRBJ1-3; clone_size: NA; v_call: TRBV4-2; d_call: NA; cdr3_aa: CASSQELRGNTIYF; cdr3_nt: TGTGCCAGCAGCCAAGAGCTGCGCGGAAACACCATATATTTT
j_call: TRBJ2-2; clone_size: NA; v_call: TRBV30; d_call: NA; cdr3_aa: CAWSGIAGELFF; cdr3_nt: TGTGCCTGGAGCGGGATAGCCGGGGAGCTGTTTTTT
j_call: TRBJ2-7; clone_size: NA; v_call: TRBV5-1; d_call: TRBD1; cdr3_aa: CASSLGQGAFYEQYF; cdr3_nt: TGCGCCAGCAGCTTGGGACAGGGGGCCTTCTACGAGCAGTACTTC
j_call: TRBJ1-2; clone_size: NA; v_call: TRBV11-2; d_call: NA; cdr3_aa: CASSSDSNYGYTF; cdr3_nt: TGTGCCAGCAGCTCGGACTCAAACTATGGCTACACCTTC
j_call: TRBJ2-1; clone_size: NA; v_call: TRBV28; d_call: TRBD2; cdr3_aa: CASSFGTSGEENNEQFF; cdr3_nt: TGTGCCAGCAGTTTCGGGACTAGCGGGGAGGAAAACAATGAGCAGTTCTTC
j_call: TRBJ2-2; clone_size: NA; v_call: TRBV7-9; d_call: NA; cdr3_aa: CASSSNTGELFF; cdr3_nt: TGTGCCAGCAGCTCAAACACCGGGGAGCTGTTTTTT
j_call: TRBJ2-1; clone_size: NA; v_call: TRBV30; d_call: NA; cdr3_aa: CAWGADSSYNEQFF; cdr3_nt: TGTGCCTGGGGAGCGGATTCCTCCTACAATGAGCAGTTCTTC
j_call: TRBJ2-7; clone_size: NA; v_call: TRBV19; d_call: NA; cdr3_aa: CASSLSRGQTYEQYF; cdr3_nt: TGTGCCAGTAGTCTTTCCAGGGGCCAAACCTACGAGCAGTACTTC
j_call: TRBJ1-1; clone_size: NA; v_call: TRBV10-3; d_call: TRBD1; cdr3_aa: CAISEWAGGNTEAFF; cdr3_nt: TGTGCCATCAGTGAGTGGGCAGGGGGGAACACTGAAGCTTTCTTT
j_call: TRBJ1-6; clone_size: once; v_call: TRBV6-5; d_call: NA; cdr3_aa: CASTKTNPNNSPLHF; cdr3_nt: TGTGCCAGCACAAAAACTAACCCAAATAATTCACCCCTCCACTTT
j_call: TRBJ1-5; clone_size: NA; v_call: TRBV5-1; d_call: TRBD1; cdr3_aa: CASSQSGQGNQPQHF; cdr3_nt: TGCGCCAGCAGCCAATCGGGACAGGGGAATCAGCCCCAGCATTTT